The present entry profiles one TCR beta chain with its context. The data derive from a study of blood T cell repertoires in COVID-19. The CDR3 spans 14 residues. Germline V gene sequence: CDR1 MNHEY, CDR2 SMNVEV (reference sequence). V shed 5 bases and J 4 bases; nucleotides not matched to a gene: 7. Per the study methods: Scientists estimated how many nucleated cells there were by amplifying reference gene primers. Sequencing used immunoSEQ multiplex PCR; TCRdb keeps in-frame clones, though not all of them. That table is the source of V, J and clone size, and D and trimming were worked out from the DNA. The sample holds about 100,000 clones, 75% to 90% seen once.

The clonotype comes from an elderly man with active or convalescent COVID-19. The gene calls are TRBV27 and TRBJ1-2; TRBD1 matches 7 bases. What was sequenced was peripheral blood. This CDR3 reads CASSRTTGVYGYTF. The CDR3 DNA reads TGTGCCAGCAGTCGTACCACAGGGGTCTATGGCTACACCTTC.